This T cell receptor beta chain was profiled in a study of Graves' ophthalmopathy and Graves' hyperthyroidism. The study's findings and limits: Blood was where most expanded thyroid clonotypes above 0.001 frequency also turned up.

CDR1 is DFQATT and CDR2 is SNEGSKA in the germline V gene (reference sequence). The length of the CDR3 is 15 residues. J was trimmed by 0 bases and V by 5 bases; bases with no gene match: 6. The study recruited hyperthyroidism patients aged 18 to 65 who were newly diagnosed, under 2 months' duration. Each diagnosis was determined on the basis of clinical symptoms, serum thyroxine, TRAb, thyroid ultrasound and orbital computed tomography. This clonotype was recorded at least ten times. Its antigen is unknown. RNA transcripts yielded amplified TCR beta CDR3 regions. The library came from an HTBI-primed first-round RT-PCR and a second-round multiplex PCR. TCRdb re-derived calls from the multiplex PCR reads in MiXCR, one entry per CDR3 protein. The sample gives a few hundred thousand distinct CDR3 sequences, about two fifths of which show up once; about 4.6% is in the top ten.

The sequencing sample was made of peripheral blood or thyroid tissue (not recorded which). This sequence joins TRBV20-1 and TRBJ2-7; 11 bases fit TRBD1. This TCR was sampled from an adult man with Graves' hyperthyroidism. CDR3 in DNA: TGCAGTGCTCACCCCGGGACAGGGGGCTCCTACGAGCAGTACTTC. This sequence encodes CSAHPGTGGSYEQYF.